Included here is one T cell receptor (beta chain) sequence, with context. Cohorts were determined from participant-reported clinical history. Either two negative PCRs, clearance, or symptom resolution qualified Cohort 3 donors as recovered. The data belong to a study of blood T cell repertoires in COVID-19. Per the original data handling: Amplifying reference gene primers gave estimates of nucleated cell counts. The method was immunoSEQ multiplex PCR; TCRdb's version includes in-frame clones alone and lacks a portion of them. V, J and clone size are taken as reported in that table, and D and trimming were inferred from the DNA itself. The top ten hold 5.5% to 7% of the sample, which has 150,000 or so clones, around 80% seen once. This receptor was taken from a woman between 45 and 65 years old who had recovered from COVID-19. Sequences were obtained from PBMCs or T cells enriched from blood (not recorded which).

The DNA for the CDR3 is TGTGCCAGCAGTTATGACTCCCAAGAGACCCAGTACTTC. It yields the protein CASSYDSQETQYF. This chain joins TRBV6-2 or TRBV6-3 and TRBJ2-5; D uncertain. Trimming took 3 bases from V and 1 from J, leaving 6 bases between them. This CDR3 comprises 13 residues. The V gene's germline CDR1 is MNHEY and CDR2 SVGEGT.